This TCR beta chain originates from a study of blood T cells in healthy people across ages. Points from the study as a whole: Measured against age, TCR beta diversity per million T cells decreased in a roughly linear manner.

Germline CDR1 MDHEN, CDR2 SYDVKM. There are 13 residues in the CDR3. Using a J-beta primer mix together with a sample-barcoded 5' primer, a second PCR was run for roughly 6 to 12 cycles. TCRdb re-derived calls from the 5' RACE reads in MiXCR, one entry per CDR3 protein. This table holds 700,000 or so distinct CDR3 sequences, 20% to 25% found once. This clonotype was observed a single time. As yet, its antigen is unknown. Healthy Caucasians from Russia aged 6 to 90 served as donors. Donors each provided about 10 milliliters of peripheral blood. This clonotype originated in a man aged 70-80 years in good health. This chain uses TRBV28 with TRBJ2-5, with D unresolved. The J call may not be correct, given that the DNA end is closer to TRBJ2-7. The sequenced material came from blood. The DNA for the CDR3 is TGTGCCACATACTCATTGGGATCCTACGAGCAGTACTTC. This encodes CATYSLGSYEQYF.